Each of the 20 T cell receptor beta chains below was sequenced from the same sample in a study of siplizumab effects on memory and regulatory T cells. Assay: immunoSEQ multiplex PCR; the TCRdb copy retains only in-frame clones and omits some. The sample shows about 40,000 clones, roughly 90% of them seen only once. The material sequenced was naive CD4+ T cells sorted from blood. The receptors here all came from a human donor in good health.

The chain joins TRBV5-1 to TRBJ2-3; 8 nucleotides match TRBD2. This CDR3 is 16 amino acids long. V trimming: 0 bases; J trimming: 3 bases; junction bases outside the gene matches: 6. The germline gives CDR1 SGHRS, CDR2 YFSETQ. CDR3 DNA sequence: TGCGCCAGCAGCTTGGCCTCAGCGGGAGTTACAGATACGCAGTATTTT. Translating gives CASSLASAGVTDTQYF.

This clone has more than one count but fewer than ten. This sequence joins TRBV27 and TRBJ2-7; 7 nucleotides align to TRBD1. Trimming cost V 5 bases and J 1 base; bases outside gene matches: 2. CDR1 and CDR2 (germline): MNHEY, SMNVEV (reference sequence). The CDR3 extends over 13 amino acids. This chain's CDR3 is CASSQDRSYEQYF. The CDR3 coding sequence is TGTGCCAGCAGTCAGGACAGGTCCTACGAGCAGTACTTC.

The chain links TRBV6-5 to TRBJ1-4; TRBD1 might be the D (5 bases). The CDR3 sequence is 15 residues long. Germline CDR1 and CDR2: MNHEY and SVGAGI. With 8 bases removed from V and 4 bases from J, the gap between germline ends came to 17 bases. The DNA of the CDR3 is TGTGCCAGCTACCCCGGGGACGGACATAATGAAAAACTGTTTTTT. It is translated as CASYPGDGHNEKLFF.

The chain links TRBV6-1 to TRBJ1-3; D remains unclear. V was pared by 2 bases and J by 4 bases, with 6 bases between. Looked up from germline, CDR1 is MNHNS and CDR2 is SASEGT. This CDR3 region has 13 residues. The CDR3 region has the DNA TGTGCCAGCAGTGAAATCAGGGGAAACACCATATATTTT. Protein sequence: CASSEIRGNTIYF.

The CDR3 DNA reads as TGTGCCAGCAGTCCTCTGGGGGATACGCAGTATTTT. Its translation: CASSPLGDTQYF. V is TRBV6-5 and J is TRBJ2-3; no clear D. The CDR3 consists of 12 residues. V was cut by 5 bases and J by 6 bases, with 9 bases left in between. From germline, CDR1 is MNHEY and CDR2 SVGAGI.

The chain joins TRBV6-5 to TRBJ2-3, with 7 bases lining up with TRBD2. The CDR3 runs 14 residues. From germline, CDR1 is MNHEY and CDR2 SVGAGI. V shed 7 bases and J 5 bases; nucleotides not matched to a gene: 9. CDR3 sequence reads: CASTSLPGGDTQYF. The CDR3 nucleotides are TGTGCCAGCACATCCCTACCGGGAGGAGATACGCAGTATTTT.

This sequence joins TRBV6-5 and TRBJ2-1; no clear D gene. This CDR3 has 13 residues. Germline V gene data show CDR1 as MNHEY and CDR2 as SVGAGI. V lost 8 bases and J 8 bases, leaving 16 bases between the germline ends. The CDR3 coding sequence is TGTGCCAGCGCTATCACGTTAGCTTATGAGCAGTTCTTC. Amino acids: CASAITLAYEQFF.

The chain recombines TRBV2 with TRBJ2-3; D is unresolved. V lost 6 bases and J 3 bases, leaving 10 bases between the germline ends. The CDR3 extends over 13 amino acids. CDR1 is SNHLY and CDR2 is FYNNEI in the germline V gene. CDR3 residues: CASRVLRTDTQYF. CDR3 nucleotide sequence: TGTGCCAGCAGGGTACTAAGGACAGATACGCAGTATTTT.

This clone was observed a handful of times. The chain uses TRBV30 and TRBJ1-5; D is undetermined. Germline values: CDR1 GTSNPN, CDR2 SVGIG (reference sequence). The CDR3 is made up of 13 amino acids. Trimming removed 1 base at V and 6 bases at J, with 10 bases between. CDR3 nucleotide sequence: TGTGCCTGGAGTGCTGGTTTTGGTCAGCCCCAGCATTTT. Its protein is CAWSAGFGQPQHF.

The sample holds one count of this clone. This chain links TRBV11-2 with TRBJ2-5, with TRBD1 identical over 7 bases. Trimming took 2 bases from V and 5 from J; bases not matched to a gene: 2. The germline gives CDR1 SGHAT, CDR2 FQNNGV. The CDR3 extends over 13 amino acids. The CDR3 loop is CASSLRGGETQYF. The CDR3 nucleotides read TGTGCCAGCAGCTTAAGAGGGGGCGAGACCCAGTACTTC.

The chain couples TRBV5-1 to TRBJ2-7, with a weak D call TRBD2 (6 bases). The length of the CDR3 is 14 residues. The V end was cut by 4 bases, the J end by 4 bases, with 15 bases between. Looked up from germline, CDR1 is SGHRS and CDR2 is YFSETQ. Written as DNA, the CDR3 is TGCGCCAGCAGCCGAGTGACGGGGGATTACGAGCAGTACTTC. Protein sequence: CASSRVTGDYEQYF.

The rearrangement uses TRBV5-6 and TRBJ2-7, with 10 positions matching TRBD2. The trim removed 3 bases at V and 0 bases at J, leaving 9 bases unmatched. This CDR3 has 17 residues. Germline lookup yields CDR1 SGHDT and CDR2 YYEEEE. The DNA of the CDR3 is TGTGCCAGCAGCTCCCCAGGACTAGCGGATAGCTCCTACGAGCAGTACTTC. Its protein is CASSSPGLADSSYEQYF. Complete variable domain (other parts from reference TRBV5-6 and TRBJ2-7): DAGVTQSPTHLIKTRGQQVTLRCSPKSGHDTVSWYQQALGQGPQFIFQYYEEEERQRGNFPDRFSGHQFPNYSSELNVNALLLGDSALYLCASSSPGLADSSYEQYFGPGTRLTVT.

V usage is TRBV10-3 and J usage is TRBJ2-3, with D perhaps TRBD1 or TRBD2 (6 bases each). Germline lookup yields CDR1 ENHRY and CDR2 SYGVKD. Between the trimmed V and J ends, which lost 8 bases and 5 bases, there was a span of 14 bases. The CDR3 contains 13 residues. Here the CDR3 reads CAIYGGPGDTQYF. The CDR3 coding sequence is TGTGCCATCTACGGGGGCCCAGGAGATACGCAGTATTTT.

This clone was observed once. The CDR3 coding sequence is TGTGCCAGCAGTATCCGACGGGACAGGGGGCCCAATCAGCCCCAGCATTTT. Its translation is CASSIRRDRGPNQPQHF. The chain recombines TRBV27 with TRBJ1-5; 12 nucleotides match TRBD1. This CDR3 spans 17 amino acids. V dropped 5 bases and J dropped 3; count of bases not matched to a gene: 8. Germline V lookup: CDR1 MNHEY, CDR2 SMNVEV (reference sequence).

The chain joins TRBV18 to TRBJ1-4; D unclear. The CDR3 length is 12 residues. V shed 3 bases and J shed 5 bases, with 4 bases lying between them. Germline loops: CDR1 KGHSH, CDR2 LQKENI. The chain's CDR3 is CASSPSNEKLFF. The CDR3, as DNA: TGTGCCAGCTCACCGTCGAATGAAAAACTGTTTTTT.

The rearrangement uses TRBV30 and TRBJ1-2; D gene uncertain. Germline V gene data show CDR1 as GTSNPN and CDR2 as SVGIG (reference sequence). V lost 3 bases and J 2 bases, leaving 13 bases between the germline ends. The length of the CDR3 is 14 residues. The CDR3 loop reads CAWRGNRWNYGYTF. CDR3 sequence (DNA): TGTGCCTGGAGAGGAAACCGCTGGAACTATGGCTACACCTTC.

J is TRBJ1-6 and V is TRBV6-6, with unresolved D. V lost 6 bases to trimming and J lost 9 bases, with 21 bases between them. The CDR3 has 16 residues. Germline CDR1 and CDR2: MNHNY and SVGAGI (reference sequence). The CDR3 loop is CASSPLQAVLGSPLHF. The CDR3 region has the DNA TGTGCCAGCAGCCCCCTTCAGGCGGTATTGGGTTCACCCCTCCACTTT.

The CDR3 protein is CASSYSGTVDNEQFF. For the CDR3, the DNA is TGCGCCAGCAGCTATTCCGGGACAGTCGACAATGAGCAGTTCTTC. This chain joins TRBV5-1 and TRBJ2-1, with 7 nucleotides matching TRBD1. CDR3 length equals 15 residues. J was trimmed by 5 bases and V by 3 bases; bases with no gene match: 8. CDR1 is SGHRS and CDR2 is YFSETQ in the germline V gene.

The chain joins TRBV4-1 to TRBJ1-5; no reliable D call. Trimming left V 0 bases short and J 3 bases short, with 6 bases between. Germline V gene sequence: CDR1 MGHRA, CDR2 YSYEKL. The CDR3 consists of 14 residues. In nucleotides, the CDR3 is TGCGCCAGCAGCCAAGAGGGCACCAATCAGCCCCAGCATTTT. Amino acids: CASSQEGTNQPQHF.

The chain joins TRBV7-3 to TRBJ1-6, with D maybe TRBD1 (5 bases). The CDR3 totals 13 residues. Germline V gene sequence: CDR1 SGHTA, CDR2 FQGTGA. V lost 5 bases and J lost 10, with 12 bases in between. Written as DNA, the CDR3 is TGTGCCAGCAGCCCAGGGTCCTACTCACCCCTCCACTTT. This translates into CASSPGSYSPLHF. Supplemented by reference TRBV7-3 and TRBJ1-6, the full variable domain reads GAGVSQTPSNKVTEKGKYVELRCDPISGHTALYWYRQSLGQGPEFLIYFQGTGAADDSGLPNDRFFAVRPEGSVSTLKIQRTERGDSAVYLCASSPGSYSPLHFGNGTRLTVT.